Detailed here is one TCR beta chain. Its antigen is unknown. The data are from a study of cytomegalovirus exposure and HLA in healthy donors. Study results and limitations: In vitro checks showed that a few CMV-associated chains really do target CMV antigens. It has been reported that TCR beta sequences accurately predicted the HLA-A and HLA-B alleles of most subjects.

This CDR3 has 13 residues. With V trimmed by 5 bases and J by 5 bases, 6 bases remained unmatched. From germline, CDR1 is SQVTM and CDR2 ANQGSEA. Primers included in the PCR were 60 Vbeta and 13 Jbeta primers. Some clones are missing from TCRdb's copy, which holds only in-frame ones; the method was immunoSEQ multiplex PCR. The sample includes approximately 140,000 clones, around three quarters of them seen just once. The chain joins TRBV29-1 to TRBJ1-5; 7 nucleotides match TRBD1. The TCR was taken from a man aged 35 to 55 in good health and CMV-seropositive. Sequenced input: PBMCs. For the CDR3, the DNA is TGCAGCGTTTCACAGGGGATGGATCAGCCCCAGCATTTT. This gives the protein CSVSQGMDQPQHF. Drawing the rest from reference TRBV29-1 and TRBJ1-5, the complete variable domain is SAVISQKPSRDICQRGTSLTIQCQVDSQVTMMFWYRQQPGQSLTLIATANQGSEATYESGFVIDKFPISRPNLTFSTLTVSNMSPEDSSIYLCSVSQGMDQPQHFGDGTRLSIL.